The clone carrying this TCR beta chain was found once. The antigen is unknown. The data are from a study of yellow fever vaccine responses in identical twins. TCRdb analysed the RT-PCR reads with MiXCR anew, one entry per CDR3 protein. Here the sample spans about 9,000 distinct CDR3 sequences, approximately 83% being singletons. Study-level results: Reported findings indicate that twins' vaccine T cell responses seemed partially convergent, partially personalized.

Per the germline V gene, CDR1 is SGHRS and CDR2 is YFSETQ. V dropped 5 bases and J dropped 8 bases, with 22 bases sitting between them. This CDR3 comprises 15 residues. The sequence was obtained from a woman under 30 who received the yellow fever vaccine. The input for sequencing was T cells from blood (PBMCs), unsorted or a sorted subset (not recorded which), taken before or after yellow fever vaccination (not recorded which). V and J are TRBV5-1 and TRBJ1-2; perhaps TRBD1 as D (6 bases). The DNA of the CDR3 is TGCGCCAGCAGTAGAACCGGGACACCTAGTCAGGGCTACACCTTC. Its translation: CASSRTGTPSQGYTF.